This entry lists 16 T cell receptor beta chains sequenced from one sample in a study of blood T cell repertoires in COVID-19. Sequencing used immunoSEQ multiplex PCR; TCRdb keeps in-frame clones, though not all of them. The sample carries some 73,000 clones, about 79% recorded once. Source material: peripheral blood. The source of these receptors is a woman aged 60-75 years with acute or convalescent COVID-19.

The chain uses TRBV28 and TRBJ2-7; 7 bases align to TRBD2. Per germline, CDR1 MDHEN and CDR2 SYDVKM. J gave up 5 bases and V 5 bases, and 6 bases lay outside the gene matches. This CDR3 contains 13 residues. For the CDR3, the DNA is TGTGCCAGCAGTCCCGATGGGGGGGACGAGCAGTACTTC. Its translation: CASSPDGGDEQYF.

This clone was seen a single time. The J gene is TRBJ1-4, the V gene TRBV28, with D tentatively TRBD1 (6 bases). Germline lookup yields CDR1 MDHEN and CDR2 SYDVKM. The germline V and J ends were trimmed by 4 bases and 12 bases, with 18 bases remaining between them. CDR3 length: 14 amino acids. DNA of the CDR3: TGTGCCAGCAGTTCGACAGGCCTGTCCGGAGAACTGTTTTTT. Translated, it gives CASSSTGLSGELFF.

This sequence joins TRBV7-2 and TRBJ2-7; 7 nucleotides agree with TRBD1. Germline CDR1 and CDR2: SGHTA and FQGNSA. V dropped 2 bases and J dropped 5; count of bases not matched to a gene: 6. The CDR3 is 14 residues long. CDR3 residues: CASSLTGQTNEQYF. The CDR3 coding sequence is TGTGCCAGCAGCTTAACGGGACAGACAAACGAGCAGTACTTC.

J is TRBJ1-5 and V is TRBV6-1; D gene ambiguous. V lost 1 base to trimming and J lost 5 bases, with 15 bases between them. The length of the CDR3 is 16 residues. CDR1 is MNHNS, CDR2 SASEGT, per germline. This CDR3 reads CASSEVWAQTYQPQHF. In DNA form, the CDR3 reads TGTGCCAGCAGTGAAGTGTGGGCCCAAACCTATCAGCCCCAGCATTTT.

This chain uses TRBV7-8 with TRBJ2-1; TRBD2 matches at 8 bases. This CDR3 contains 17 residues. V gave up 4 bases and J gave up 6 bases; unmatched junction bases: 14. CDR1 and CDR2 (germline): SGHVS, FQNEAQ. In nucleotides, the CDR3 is TGTGCCAGCAGCTGGAAACCCGGGACTAGTATTCCCAATGAGCAGTTCTTC. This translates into CASSWKPGTSIPNEQFF.

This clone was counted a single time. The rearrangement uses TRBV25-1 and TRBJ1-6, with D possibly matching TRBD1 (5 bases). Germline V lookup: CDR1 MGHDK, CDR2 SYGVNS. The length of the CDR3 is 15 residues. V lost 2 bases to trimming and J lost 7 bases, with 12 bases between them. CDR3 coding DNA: TGTGCCAGCAGTGAACCAGGGCGAACCAATTCACCCCTCCACTTT. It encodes CASSEPGRTNSPLHF. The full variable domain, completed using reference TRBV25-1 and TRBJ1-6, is EADIYQTPRYLVIGTGKKITLECSQTMGHDKMYWYQQDPGMELHLIHYSYGVNSTEKGDLSSESTVSRIRTEHFPLTLESARPSHTSQYLCASSEPGRTNSPLHFGNGTRLTVT.

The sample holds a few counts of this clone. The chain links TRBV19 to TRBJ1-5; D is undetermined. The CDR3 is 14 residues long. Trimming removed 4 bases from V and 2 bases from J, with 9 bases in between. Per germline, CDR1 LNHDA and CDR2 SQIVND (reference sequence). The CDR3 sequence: CASSNAAGNQPQHF. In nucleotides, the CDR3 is TGTGCCAGTAGTAATGCGGCAGGCAATCAGCCCCAGCATTTT.

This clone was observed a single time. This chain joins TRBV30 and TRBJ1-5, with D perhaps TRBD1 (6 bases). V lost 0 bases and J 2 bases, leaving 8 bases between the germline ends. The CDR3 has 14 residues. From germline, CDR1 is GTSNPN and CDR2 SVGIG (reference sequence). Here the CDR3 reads CAWSVGGGNQPQHF. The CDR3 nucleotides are TGTGCCTGGAGTGTAGGGGGGGGCAATCAGCCCCAGCATTTT.

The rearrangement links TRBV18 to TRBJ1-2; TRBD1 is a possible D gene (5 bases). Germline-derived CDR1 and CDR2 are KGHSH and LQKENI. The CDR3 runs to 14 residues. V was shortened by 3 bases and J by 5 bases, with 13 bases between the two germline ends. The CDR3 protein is CASSPQSGAYGYTF. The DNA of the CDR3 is TGTGCCAGCTCACCCCAAAGTGGGGCTTATGGCTACACCTTC.

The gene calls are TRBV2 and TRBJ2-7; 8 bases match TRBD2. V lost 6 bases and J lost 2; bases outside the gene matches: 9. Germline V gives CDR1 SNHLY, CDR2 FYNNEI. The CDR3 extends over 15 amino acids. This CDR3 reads CASREATSDPYEQYF. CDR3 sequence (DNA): TGTGCCAGCAGAGAGGCGACTAGCGACCCCTACGAGCAGTACTTC.

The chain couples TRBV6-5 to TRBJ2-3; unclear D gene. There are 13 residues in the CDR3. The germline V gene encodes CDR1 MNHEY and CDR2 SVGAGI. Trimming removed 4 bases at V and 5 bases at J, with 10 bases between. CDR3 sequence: CASSLNPEDTQYF. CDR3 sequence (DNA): TGTGCCAGCAGTTTAAACCCAGAAGATACGCAGTATTTT.

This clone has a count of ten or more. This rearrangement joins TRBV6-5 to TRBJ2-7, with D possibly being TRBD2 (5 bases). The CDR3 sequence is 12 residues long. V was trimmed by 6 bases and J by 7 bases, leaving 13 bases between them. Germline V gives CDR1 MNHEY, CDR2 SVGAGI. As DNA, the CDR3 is TGTGCCAGCAGCCACGGACTTGTTGAGCAGTACTTC. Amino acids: CASSHGLVEQYF.

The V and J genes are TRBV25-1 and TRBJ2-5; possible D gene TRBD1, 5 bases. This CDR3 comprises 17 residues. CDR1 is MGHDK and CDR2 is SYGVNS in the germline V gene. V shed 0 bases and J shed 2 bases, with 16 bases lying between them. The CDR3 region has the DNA TGTGCCAGCAGTGAATATTTTTCGCCAGGGTTACAAGAGACCCAGTACTTC. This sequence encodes CASSEYFSPGLQETQYF.

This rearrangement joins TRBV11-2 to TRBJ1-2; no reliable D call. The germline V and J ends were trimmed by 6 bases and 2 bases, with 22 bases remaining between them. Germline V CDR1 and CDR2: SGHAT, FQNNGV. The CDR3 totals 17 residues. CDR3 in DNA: TGTGCCAGCAGTCCGTCTTTTAGAGTTTACGCGAACTATGGCTACACCTTC. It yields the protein CASSPSFRVYANYGYTF.

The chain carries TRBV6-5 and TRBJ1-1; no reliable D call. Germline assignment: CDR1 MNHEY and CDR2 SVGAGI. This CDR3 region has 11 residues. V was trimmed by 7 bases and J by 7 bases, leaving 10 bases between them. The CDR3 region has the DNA TGTGCCAGCACTGGAGACGGTGAAGCTTTCTTT. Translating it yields CASTGDGEAFF.

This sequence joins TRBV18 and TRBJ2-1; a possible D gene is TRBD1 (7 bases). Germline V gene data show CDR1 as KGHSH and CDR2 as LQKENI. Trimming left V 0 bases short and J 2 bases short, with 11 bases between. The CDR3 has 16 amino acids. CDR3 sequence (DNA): TGTGCCAGCTCACCACCCCTCAGGGGGGCCTACAATGAGCAGTTCTTC. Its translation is CASSPPLRGAYNEQFF.